These 31 T cell receptor beta chains were all obtained from the same sample, sequenced in a study of blood T cell repertoires in COVID-19. The protocol was immunoSEQ multiplex PCR, while the TCRdb copy is restricted to in-frame clones and leaves out a portion. Of a few hundred thousand clones listed, around 85% were seen once; the top ten hold less than 2.5%. Sequencing was carried out using PBMCs or T cells enriched from blood (not recorded which). The receptors were sampled from a man between 25 and 39 years old who had recovered from COVID-19.

Concerning this clone itself: Other DNA sequences in this sample translate to the same CDR3. V gene TRBV29-1 combines with J gene TRBJ1-2; D remains ambiguous. CDR3 length: 11 amino acids. Germline loops: CDR1 SQVTM, CDR2 ANQGSEA. V lost 6 bases, J lost 2 bases, and 7 bases lay in between. CDR3 region: CSVAENYGYTF. CDR3 DNA sequence: TGCAGCGTCGCGGAGAACTATGGCTACACCTTC.

This clone has more than one count but fewer than ten. The rearrangement joins TRBV5-8 to TRBJ1-2; D is undetermined. Trimming shortened V by 0 bases and J by 1 base, and 13 bases separated the two germline ends. Germline CDR1 is SGHTS and CDR2 is YDEGEE. The CDR3 is made up of 16 amino acids. CDR3 sequence reads: CASSLAGSTLNYGYTF. The DNA of the CDR3 is TGTGCCAGCAGCTTGGCAGGAAGCACTCTTAACTATGGCTACACCTTC.

For the CDR3, the DNA is TGTGCCAGCAGTGACTCGGGCGGAGGAGCTTTCTTT. This encodes CASSDSGGGAFF. This chain links TRBV6-4 with TRBJ1-1; the D is unclear. The V end was cut by 0 bases, the J end by 10 bases, with 9 bases between. Germline V gene lookup returns CDR1 MRHNA and CDR2 SNTAGT. This CDR3 spans 12 amino acids.

The CDR3 DNA follows: TGTGCCAGCAGCTCCTTAGCGGGGGGGGCGGAGACCCAGTACTTC. Amino acid sequence: CASSSLAGGAETQYF. The V call is TRBV5-4, the J call TRBJ2-5, with 11 bases that match TRBD2. The CDR3 consists of 15 residues. The V and J ends lost 3 bases and 5 bases, in that order; junction bases with no gene match: 6. The germline V gene has CDR1 SGHNT and CDR2 YYREEE (reference sequence).

This clone appeared a single time. The chain uses TRBV19 and TRBJ1-4, with 11 bases matching TRBD1. Trimming removed 6 bases from V and 2 bases from J; junction bases left unmatched: 17. CDR1 and CDR2 (germline): LNHDA, SQIVND (reference sequence). CDR3 size: 20 residues. CDR3 DNA: TGTGCCAGTAGCACGCCTCGTGGACAGGGGGCGCGGGGGACTAATGAAAAACTGTTTTTT. Protein sequence: CASSTPRGQGARGTNEKLFF.

The J gene is TRBJ2-2, the V gene TRBV18; 9 bases align to TRBD2. In germline, CDR1 is KGHSH, CDR2 LQKENI. The CDR3 is 16 amino acids. The trim removed 2 bases at V and 2 bases at J, leaving 3 bases unmatched. CDR3 residues: CASSPNLAGNTGELFF. CDR3 bases: TGTGCCAGCTCACCAAATCTAGCGGGAAACACCGGGGAGCTGTTTTTT.

The chain links TRBV27 to TRBJ1-2, with a possible D match to TRBD1 (5 bases). This CDR3 is built from 16 residues. CDR1 and CDR2 from the germline V gene are MNHEY and SMNVEV (reference sequence). V was shortened by 8 bases and J by 0 bases, with 19 bases between the two germline ends. The CDR3 reads CASGGAIDETNYGYTF. The CDR3 nucleotides read TGTGCCAGCGGAGGGGCGATAGACGAAACTAACTATGGCTACACCTTC.

This chain uses TRBV4-1 with TRBJ1-1; no firm D call. The germline gives CDR1 MGHRA, CDR2 YSYEKL. V was cut by 2 bases and J by 1 base, with 8 bases left in between. The CDR3 extends over 14 amino acids. CDR3 DNA: TGCGCCAGCAGCCAACCACTGAGGAACACTGAAGCTTTCTTT. Its protein is CASSQPLRNTEAFF.

The rearrangement links TRBV25-1 to TRBJ1-4; TRBD1 matches at 9 bases. Germline V CDR1 and CDR2: MGHDK, SYGVNS. J lost 6 bases, V lost 6 bases, and 8 bases had no gene match. The CDR3 has 15 residues. CDR3 coding DNA: TGTGCCAGCAGAGCTTCCGGGACAGGGTATGAAAAACTGTTTTTT. It encodes CASRASGTGYEKLFF.

CDR3 in amino acids: CASSLHGNQPQHF. CDR3 nucleotides: TGTGCCAGCAGCTTACATGGCAATCAGCCCCAGCATTTT. The V and J genes are TRBV9 and TRBJ1-5; unclear D gene. The germline gives CDR1 SGDLS, CDR2 YYNGEE. Trimming took off 4 bases at V and 2 bases at J, with 7 bases between the two ends. The CDR3 has 13 residues.

CDR3 DNA sequence: TGTGCCAGCAGCCAACATGGACAGGATGAAAAACTGTTTTTT. Translating gives CASSQHGQDEKLFF. This chain connects TRBV3-1 (or the pseudogene TRBV3-2) to TRBJ1-4; 7 bases agree with TRBD1. CDR3 length: 14 residues. CDR1 LGHDT and CDR2 YNNKEL come from the germline V gene (reference sequence). V shed 2 bases, J shed 6 bases, and the junction held 3 bases outside the gene matches.

The V call is TRBV4-1, the J call TRBJ2-3; 9 bases agree with TRBD2. V gave up 0 bases and J gave up 7 bases; unmatched junction bases: 8. CDR1 and CDR2 (germline): MGHRA, YSYEKL. The CDR3 runs 16 residues. The CDR3 sequence: CASSQDETSGSYTQYF. The CDR3 DNA reads TGCGCCAGCAGCCAAGACGAGACTAGCGGATCCTATACGCAGTATTTT.

This rearrangement joins TRBV9 to TRBJ1-3; the match to TRBD1 covers 8 bases. The germline CDR1 and CDR2 sequences are SGDLS and YYNGEE. The CDR3 runs 12 residues. V shed 7 bases and J 4 bases; nucleotides not matched to a gene: 1. The CDR3, as DNA: TGTGCCAGCGGACAGGGAGGAAACACCATATATTTT. It codes for CASGQGGNTIYF.

The V and J genes are TRBV3-1 (or the pseudogene TRBV3-2) and TRBJ2-7; 10 bases are shared with TRBD2. V dropped 1 base and J dropped 3; count of bases not matched to a gene: 6. The V gene's germline CDR1 is LGHDT and CDR2 YNNKEL (reference sequence). This CDR3 has 16 amino acids. CDR3 bases: TGTGCCAGCAGCCAAGGGCTCCTAGCGGGGGTCTACGAGCAGTACTTC. Protein sequence: CASSQGLLAGVYEQYF.

The genes are TRBV1 and TRBJ2-7; the D call of TRBD2 is as the table states it, not checked on the DNA. TRBV1 is designated a pseudogene. The CDR3 is made up of 13 amino acids. The CDR3 sequence is CTRIREGTYEQYF. For the CDR3, the DNA is TGCACCAGGATCCGGGAGGGGACCTACGAGCAGTACTTC.

This chain connects TRBV30 to TRBJ1-1; D unresolved. Germline values: CDR1 GTSNPN, CDR2 SVGIG (reference sequence). V was pared by 0 bases and J by 1 base, with 9 bases between. This CDR3 is built from 14 residues. CDR3 sequence (DNA): TGTGCCTGGAGTGTACTCTCTCGGAACACTGAAGCTTTCTTT. Amino acid sequence: CAWSVLSRNTEAFF.

This sequence joins TRBV4-3 and TRBJ1-5; weak D call: TRBD1 (6 bases). Trimming removed 4 bases from V and 6 bases from J, with 19 bases in between. The CDR3 consists of 16 residues. Germline CDR1 reads LGHNA; CDR2 reads YSLEER. The CDR3 here is CASSPRQVMKRQPQHF. DNA of the CDR3: TGCGCCAGCAGCCCCCGACAGGTAATGAAGCGTCAGCCCCAGCATTTT.

The J gene is TRBJ1-5, the V gene TRBV6-5; 7 bases line up with TRBD1. CDR1 MNHEY and CDR2 SVGAGI come from the germline V gene. The CDR3 has 14 amino acids. V lost 8 bases to trimming and J lost 2 bases; unmatched junction nucleotides: 6. As DNA, the CDR3 is TGTGCCAGCGGCACAGGGGTCGGCAATCAGCCCCAGCATTTT. Protein sequence: CASGTGVGNQPQHF.

The V call is TRBV7-6, the J call TRBJ2-1, with D unresolved. The V end was cut by 4 bases, the J end by 9 bases, with 13 bases between. The CDR3 has 13 residues. Germline loops: CDR1 SGHVS, CDR2 FNYEAQ. Here the CDR3 reads CASSWSRLGEQFF. The CDR3 coding sequence is TGTGCCAGCAGCTGGAGTAGACTTGGTGAGCAGTTCTTC.

The rearrangement uses TRBV7-9 and TRBJ2-7; 12 nucleotides line up with TRBD2. From germline, CDR1 is SEHNR and CDR2 FQNEAQ (reference sequence). After removal of 5 bases from V and 4 bases from J, the junction contained 6 bases not matched to a gene. This CDR3 is built from 15 residues. In DNA, the CDR3 is TGTGCCAGCAGCAAAGCTAGCGGGGGGGCGTACGAGCAGTACTTC. Protein: CASSKASGGAYEQYF.

For this clone: Different DNA sequences within this sample yield the same CDR3. The genes are TRBV7-2 and TRBJ1-4; TRBD1 matches 9 bases. The CDR3 has 15 residues. Trimming at V came to 1 base and at J to 7 bases, leaving 4 bases not matched to a gene. Germline V gene sequence: CDR1 SGHTA, CDR2 FQGNSA. The CDR3 spells CASSLVGTGSEKLFF. CDR3 nucleotides: TGTGCCAGCAGCTTAGTCGGGACAGGGAGTGAAAAACTGTTTTTT. Based on the CDR3 plus reference TRBV7-2 and TRBJ1-4, the full variable domain is GAGVSQSPSNKVTEKGKDVELRCDPISGHTALYWYRQSLGQGLEFLIYFQGNSAPDKSGLPSDRFSAERTGGSVSTLTIQRTQQEDSAVYLCASSLVGTGSEKLFFGSGTQLSVL.

As concerns this clone: Additional DNA sequences in this sample encode the identical CDR3. The rearrangement joins TRBV18 to TRBJ1-3; no clear D. The CDR3 consists of 14 residues. V dropped 3 bases and J dropped 0 bases, with 6 bases sitting between them. Germline V gene data show CDR1 as KGHSH and CDR2 as LQKENI. CDR3 region: CASSPGSSGNTIYF. CDR3 nucleotide sequence: TGTGCCAGCTCACCGGGCAGCTCTGGAAACACCATATATTTT.

The chain carries TRBV19 and TRBJ2-2; TRBD2 agrees at 7 bases. Per germline, CDR1 LNHDA and CDR2 SQIVND (reference sequence). CDR3 length equals 16 residues. Trimming at V came to 5 bases and at J to 7 bases, leaving 13 bases not matched to a gene. The CDR3 is CASSGGTTGRFGELFF. The CDR3 DNA follows: TGTGCCAGTAGTGGGGGGACTACGGGACGGTTCGGGGAGCTGTTTTTT.

This clone was counted a few times. The V gene is TRBV5-4, the J gene TRBJ2-5; 9 bases match TRBD1. Per the germline V gene, CDR1 is SGHNT and CDR2 is YYREEE (reference sequence). The CDR3 has 16 amino acids. Trimming at V came to 0 bases and at J to 5 bases, leaving 8 bases not matched to a gene. CDR3 protein: CASSLASGQGRETQYF. The CDR3 DNA reads as TGTGCCAGCAGCTTGGCTTCGGGACAGGGCCGGGAGACCCAGTACTTC.

The chain carries TRBV12-3 or TRBV12-4 and TRBJ1-6; no clear D. V was pared by 6 bases and J by 8 bases, with 8 bases between. CDR3 length equals 12 residues. The CDR3 DNA sequence: TGTGCCAGCAGCCTAGAGGATTCACCCCTCCACTTT. It codes for CASSLEDSPLHF.

V gene TRBV2 combines with J gene TRBJ2-2; 10 positions agree with TRBD2. This CDR3 comprises 16 residues. CDR1 SNHLY and CDR2 FYNNEI come from the germline V gene. Trimming removed 3 bases from V and 6 bases from J; junction bases left unmatched: 7. The CDR3 is CASSDRLAGVAGELFF. DNA of the CDR3: TGTGCCAGCAGTGATAGGCTAGCGGGGGTGGCCGGGGAGCTGTTTTTT.

This clone appeared a few times. The rearrangement uses TRBV19 and TRBJ1-5; possibly TRBD1 for D (5 bases). Germline V gene data show CDR1 as LNHDA and CDR2 as SQIVND (reference sequence). Trimming removed 4 bases at V and 5 bases at J, with 15 bases between. There are 15 residues in the CDR3. The CDR3 loop reads CASSRATGDYQPQHF. The CDR3 nucleotides read TGTGCCAGTAGTAGGGCTACAGGAGACTATCAGCCCCAGCATTTT.

This sequence joins TRBV30 and TRBJ1-1, with a possible D match to TRBD1 (6 bases). Germline V gives CDR1 GTSNPN, CDR2 SVGIG (reference sequence). CDR3 length: 14 residues. Trimming took 3 bases from V and 7 from J, leaving 18 bases between them. As DNA, the CDR3 is TGTGCCTGGAGGGGATCCACAGGGATTCATGAAGCTTTCTTT. This sequence encodes CAWRGSTGIHEAFF.

This chain links TRBV28 with TRBJ1-1; D might be TRBD1 (6 bases). Germline values: CDR1 MDHEN, CDR2 SYDVKM. This CDR3 region has 18 residues. Deletions cut 0 bases from V and 0 bases from J, with 17 bases between. As DNA, the CDR3 is TGTGCCAGCAGTTTATGGAGGCCGACAGGCGCTATGAACACTGAAGCTTTCTTT. This translates into CASSLWRPTGAMNTEAFF.

The chain carries TRBV7-6 and TRBJ1-6; 7 bases are shared with TRBD1. Unmatched junction bases numbered 10, after V lost 4 bases and J lost 10 bases. The V gene's germline CDR1 is SGHVS and CDR2 FNYEAQ. The CDR3 runs 15 residues. CDR3 sequence reads: CASSSSGTAKSPLHF. CDR3 nucleotide sequence: TGTGCCAGCAGCTCGTCCGGGACAGCCAAATCACCCCTCCACTTT.

J is TRBJ1-4 and V is TRBV19; 7 bases match TRBD1. V lost 6 bases to trimming and J lost 0 bases; unmatched junction nucleotides: 4. CDR3 length: 15 amino acids. Germline V gene lookup returns CDR1 LNHDA and CDR2 SQIVND (reference sequence). As DNA, the CDR3 is TGTGCCAGTAGGCCGACAGGGCCAACTAATGAAAAACTGTTTTTT. Its translation: CASRPTGPTNEKLFF.